The rows below give T cell receptor beta chains drawn from one sample of a study of STAT3 mutations in large granular lymphocyte leukemia. Sequenced by immunoSEQ multiplex PCR; TCRdb stores in-frame clones only, minus some. The data contain more than 25,000 clones, approximately 80% of them singletons. The material sequenced was peripheral blood mononuclear cells. Receptors originate from a woman in her forties or fifties with T-cell large granular lymphocyte leukemia. Some clones in this sample may be carry-over from other donors' samples. Both conserved end residues are part of each CDR3. The order of the fields is clone size, V gene, D gene, J gene, CDR3 DNA, CDR3 protein. A D gene is named only where the DNA matches it firmly. Clone size is stated in some rows and not others, as once, few, many or a class when expanded.

>-|TRBV5-1|TRBD1|TRBJ2-3
TGCGCCAGCAGCTTGGAGGGGACAGAAACAGATACGCAGTATTTT
CASSLEGTETDTQYF
>-|TRBV6-5|-|TRBJ2-2
TGTGCCAGCAAGGAGGTGAACACCGGGGAGCTGTTTTTT
CASKEVNTGELFF
>few|TRBV2|TRBD1|TRBJ1-2
TGTGCCAGCAGGACACAGGGGGGGGGCTACACCTTC
CASRTQGGGYTF
>-|TRBV28|-|TRBJ2-7
TGTGCCAGCAGTGGGGGCGGATGGTCCTACGAGCAGTACTTC
CASSGGGWSYEQYF
>once|TRBV7-6|-|TRBJ2-5
TGTGCCAGCAGCTTAGGAGGGCAGTACCAAGAGACCCAGTACTTC
CASSLGGQYQETQYF
>-|TRBV30|TRBD1|TRBJ2-5
TGTGCCTGGAGTCCCGGGACAGGGGGCTATGAGACCCAGTACTTC
CAWSPGTGGYETQYF
>-|TRBV4-2|-|TRBJ2-3
TGTGCCAGCAGCCAAGTCTTTACAGATACGCAGTATTTT
CASSQVFTDTQYF
>-|TRBV5-1|-|TRBJ1-3
TGCGCCAGCAGCTCGGGACCTGGGGACACCATATATTTT
CASSSGPGDTIYF
>-|TRBV5-1|TRBD1|TRBJ2-7
TGCGCCAGCTCACCTGGGACAGGCGCCTACGAGCAGTACTTC
CASSPGTGAYEQYF
>-|TRBV28|-|TRBJ2-7
TGTGCCATCCAGCAGGGCCGCGAGCAGTACTTC
CAIQQGREQYF
>once|TRBV30|-|TRBJ1-5
TGTGCCTGGAGGGCCGGGGTTAATCAGCCCCAGCATTTT
CAWRAGVNQPQHF